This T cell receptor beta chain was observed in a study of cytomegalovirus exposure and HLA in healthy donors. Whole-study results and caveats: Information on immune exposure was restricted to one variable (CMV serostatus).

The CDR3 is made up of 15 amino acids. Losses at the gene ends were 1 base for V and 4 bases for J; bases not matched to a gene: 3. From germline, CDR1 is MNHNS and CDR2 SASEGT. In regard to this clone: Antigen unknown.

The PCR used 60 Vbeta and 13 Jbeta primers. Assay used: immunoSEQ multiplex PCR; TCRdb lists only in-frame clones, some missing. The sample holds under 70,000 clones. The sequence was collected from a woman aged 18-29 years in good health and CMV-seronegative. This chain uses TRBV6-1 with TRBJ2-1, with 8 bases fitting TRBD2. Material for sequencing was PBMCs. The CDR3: CASSEEAGGYNEQFF. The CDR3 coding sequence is TGTGCCAGCAGTGAAGAGGCGGGGGGATACAATGAGCAGTTCTTC.